The present T cell receptor beta chain was sequenced within a study of cytomegalovirus exposure and HLA in healthy donors. Across the whole study: A subsequent analysis stated that the 100 to 150 validation repertoires were run on the same platform as the roughly 670 first-cohort repertoires.

The CDR3 spans 12 residues. CDR1 is SQVTM, CDR2 ANQGSEA, per germline. Trimming shortened V by 6 bases and J by 4 bases, and 12 bases separated the two germline ends. About this clone: Its specificity is unknown.

Findings and caveats of the study: TCR beta chains numbering 164 were designated cytomegalovirus-associated. Testing in vitro showed three CMV-associated chains specific for CMV antigens. Rare TCR sequences dominated, though some public TCRs recurred in many donors.

The table came from immunoSEQ multiplex PCR; TCRdb's copy has only in-frame clones and leaves some out. The table lists about 44,000 clones, over 85% of them singletons, with approximately 2% in the top ten. The source is a woman aged 18-29 years in good health and CMV-seronegative. Sequencing used PBMCs. The chain has TRBV29-1 and TRBJ2-5, with a tentative D call TRBD1 (5 bases). This CDR3 is CSVSGISETQYF. In nucleotides, the CDR3 is TGCAGCGTCTCAGGGATATCAGAGACCCAGTACTTC.